This TCR beta chain was observed in a study of beta chain features in type 1 diabetes. Findings and caveats of the study: Moderately but significantly shorter TCRB CDR3s were found in Type 1 diabetes patients in all four CD4+ subsets.

Worth noting for this clone: What it binds is not known.

Since all of the isolated RNA was reverse transcribed, expressed TCRB transcripts were what got sequenced. Using immunoSEQ multiplex PCR, the repertoire was profiled, and TCRdb retains in-frame clones only, with some absent. The profile shows around 260,000 clones, around 21% of them singletons. With 4 bases clipped from V and 6 bases from J, the junction kept 6 bases outside the gene matches. CDR3 length equals 15 residues. Germline V gene data show CDR1 as SEHNR and CDR2 as FQNEAQ (reference sequence). This sequence joins TRBV7-9 and TRBJ2-1; 10 bases align to TRBD2. This receptor was identified in a woman aged 40 to 50 with type 1 diabetes. Sequences were obtained from naive CD4+ T cells from blood. Written as DNA, the CDR3 is TGTGCCAGCAGCTCGCTAGCGGGGGCTCCCAATGAGCAGTTCTTC. Its translation is CASSSLAGAPNEQFF.